These 20 T cell receptor beta chains originate from one sample sequenced in a study of beta chain features in type 1 diabetes. The authors reverse transcribed all of the isolated RNA, so sequencing captured expressed TCRB transcripts. Method: immunoSEQ multiplex PCR; TCRdb's copy keeps in-frame clones and lacks some. This sample has roughly 230,000 clones, with about 10% found just once. The sample was naive CD4+ T cells from blood. The receptors originated from a woman aged 18-29 years in good health.

V and J are TRBV9 and TRBJ2-4, with D perhaps TRBD1 (6 bases). Germline CDR1 SGDLS, CDR2 YYNGEE. V gave up 4 bases and J gave up 8 bases, with 16 bases separating them. CDR3 length: 14 residues. CDR3 region: CASSPLTGSDIQYF. The CDR3 nucleotides read TGTGCCAGCAGCCCCTTAACAGGGTCGGACATTCAGTACTTC. Filled out from reference TRBV9 and TRBJ2-4, the complete variable domain reads DSGVTQTPKHLITATGQRVTLRCSPRSGDLSVYWYQQSLDQGLQFLIQYYNGEERAKGNILERFSAQQFPDLHSELNLSSLELGDSALYFCASSPLTGSDIQYFGAGTRLSVL.

This chain joins TRBV5-4 and TRBJ2-7, with TRBD1 matching over 7 bases. Trimming at V came to 1 base and at J to 5 bases, leaving 9 bases not matched to a gene. The CDR3 spans 15 residues. CDR1 is SGHNT, CDR2 YYREEE, per germline (reference sequence). CDR3 nucleotide sequence: TGTGCCAGCAGCTTGCCACAACAGGGGAACCACGAGCAGTACTTC. It is translated as CASSLPQQGNHEQYF.

The chain joins TRBV2 to TRBJ1-1; 8 bases align to TRBD1. The V and J ends lost 9 bases and 5 bases, in that order; junction bases with no gene match: 11. This CDR3 contains 14 residues. CDR1 and CDR2 from the germline V gene are SNHLY and FYNNEI. The CDR3 DNA reads as TGTGCCAGACGAACAGGGGGAGGTACGACTGAAGCTTTCTTT. It codes for CARRTGGGTTEAFF.

This clone showed up many times. The V and J genes are TRBV10-3 and TRBJ2-6; tentatively, D is TRBD1 (6 bases). Between the trimmed V and J ends, which lost 2 bases and 9 bases, there was a span of 11 bases. The CDR3 has 14 amino acids. CDR1 ENHRY and CDR2 SYGVKD come from the germline V gene. CDR3 sequence: CAISEGDNFNVLTF. The CDR3 DNA is TGTGCCATCAGTGAGGGGGACAATTTCAACGTCCTGACTTTC.

A few counts support this clone. The chain has TRBV5-1 and TRBJ2-7; a possible D gene is TRBD2 (6 bases). CDR3 length equals 15 residues. Germline V gene data show CDR1 as SGHRS and CDR2 as YFSETQ. Between the trimmed V and J ends, which lost 2 bases and 3 bases, there was a span of 15 bases. CDR3 sequence (DNA): TGCGCCAGCAGCTTTACCGGGACTGGATACTACGAGCAGTACTTC. Amino acids: CASSFTGTGYYEQYF. Based on the CDR3 plus reference TRBV5-1 and TRBJ2-7, the full variable domain is KAGVTQTPRYLIKTRGQQVTLSCSPISGHRSVSWYQQTPGQGLQFLFEYFSETQRNKGNFPGRFSGRQFSNSRSEMNVSTLELGDSALYLCASSFTGTGYYEQYFGPGTRLTVT.

This clone was found a few times. V and J are TRBV30 and TRBJ2-5, with D perhaps TRBD2 (6 bases). The V and J ends lost 3 bases and 8 bases respectively, with 13 bases between them. The CDR3 runs to 12 residues. The germline gives CDR1 GTSNPN, CDR2 SVGIG (reference sequence). The CDR3 bases are TGTGCCTGGAGCGCCGGGACTGATACCCAGTACTTC. Protein sequence: CAWSAGTDTQYF.

The chain joins TRBV30 to TRBJ1-1; D call uncertain. The CDR3 is made up of 11 amino acids. Trimming removed 1 base from V and 11 bases from J, with 11 bases in between. Germline V CDR1 and CDR2: GTSNPN, SVGIG (reference sequence). In DNA form, the CDR3 reads TGTGCCTGGAGTGATGGCAGGTGGGCTTTCTTT. Its protein product is CAWSDGRWAFF.

J is TRBJ2-6 and V is TRBV5-1; the D gene is possibly TRBD2 (5 bases). The CDR3 length is 16 residues. V gave up 0 bases and J gave up 4 bases, with 11 bases separating them. Germline values: CDR1 SGHRS, CDR2 YFSETQ. For the CDR3, the DNA is TGCGCCAGCAGCTTGGGAGGGTCCTCCGGGGCCAACGTCCTGACTTTC. Encoded protein: CASSLGGSSGANVLTF.

The V gene is TRBV5-1, the J gene TRBJ2-2, with a weak D call TRBD1 (5 bases). Germline assignment: CDR1 SGHRS and CDR2 YFSETQ. V dropped 4 bases and J dropped 1 base, with 8 bases sitting between them. The CDR3 sequence is 14 residues long. The chain's CDR3 is CASSDGQNTGELFF. CDR3 coding DNA: TGCGCCAGCAGCGATGGACAGAACACCGGGGAGCTGTTTTTT.

This clone was counted between two and nine times. CDR3 amino acids: CASRGGGDTEAFF. Here the CDR3 DNA reads TGTGCCAGCAGGGGGGGAGGGGACACTGAAGCTTTCTTT. The rearrangement uses TRBV2 and TRBJ1-1, with D possibly being TRBD1 (5 bases). The V end lost 6 bases, the J end lost 3 bases, and 11 bases lay between the germline ends. Germline V gene sequence: CDR1 SNHLY, CDR2 FYNNEI. CDR3 size: 13 residues. The whole variable domain, remainder taken from reference TRBV2 and TRBJ1-1, is EPEVTQTPSHQVTQMGQEVILRCVPISNHLYFYWYRQILGQKVEFLVSFYNNEISEKSEIFDDQFSVERPDGSNFTLKIRSTKLEDSAMYFCASRGGGDTEAFFGQGTRLTVV.

The V gene is TRBV20-1, the J gene TRBJ2-1; D is undetermined. The ends were cut back, 4 bases at V and 3 bases at J, with 4 bases in the middle. This CDR3 comprises 11 residues. Germline values: CDR1 DFQATT, CDR2 SNEGSKA (reference sequence). CDR3 sequence reads: CSATSYNEQFF. Here the CDR3 DNA reads TGCAGTGCTACTAGCTACAATGAGCAGTTCTTC.

This clone was counted ten times or more. The chain carries TRBV11-2 and TRBJ2-1; TRBD2 aligns across 14 bases. The junction had 4 bases not matched to a gene; V was cut back by 5 bases and J by 7 bases. From germline, CDR1 is SGHAT and CDR2 FQNNGV. This CDR3 spans 15 amino acids. The CDR3 coding sequence is TGTGCCAGCAGCGGGACTAGCGGGAGAAGTAATGAGCAGTTCTTC. Residues: CASSGTSGRSNEQFF. Complete variable domain (other parts from reference TRBV11-2 and TRBJ2-1): EAGVAQSPRYKIIEKRQSVAFWCNPISGHATLYWYQQILGQGPKLLIQFQNNGVVDDSQLPKDRFSAERLKGVDSTLKIQPAKLEDSAVYLCASSGTSGRSNEQFFGPGTRLTVL.

The chain links TRBV7-4 to TRBJ2-7; 8 bases align to TRBD2. Germline values: CDR1 SGHVT, CDR2 SQSDAQ. CDR3 length equals 17 residues. V dropped 2 bases and J dropped 5; count of bases not matched to a gene: 14. Written as DNA, the CDR3 is TGTGCCAGCAGCTTAATTGGCCGGGAGGGCTTGCAGAACGAGCAGTACTTC. Encoded protein: CASSLIGREGLQNEQYF.

The V and J genes are TRBV6-5 and TRBJ1-2, with D tentatively TRBD1 (6 bases). CDR3 size: 13 residues. V lost 0 bases to trimming and J lost 5 bases, with 7 bases between them. Germline assignment: CDR1 MNHEY and CDR2 SVGAGI. The CDR3 here is CASSYSTGYGYTF. The CDR3 nucleotides are TGTGCCAGCAGTTACTCGACAGGTTATGGCTACACCTTC.

The V and J genes are TRBV21-1 and TRBJ2-5; the table's D call TRBD1 went unverified against the DNA. TRBV21-1 is assigned pseudogene status. This CDR3 is built from 15 residues. CDR3 residues: CASSNRQGYKETQYF. DNA of the CDR3: TGTGCCAGCAGCAACCGACAGGGGTATAAGGAGACCCAGTACTTC.

This clone was detected only a few times. The V gene is TRBV7-9, the J gene TRBJ1-1; maybe TRBD1 (5 bases). The V gene's germline CDR1 is SEHNR and CDR2 FQNEAQ (reference sequence). With 5 bases removed from V and 11 bases from J, the gap between germline ends came to 18 bases. The CDR3 consists of 13 residues. The DNA of the CDR3 is TGTGCCAGCAGCCCCCGCAGGGTGGAGTTGGCTTTCTTT. Its translation: CASSPRRVELAFF.

CDR3 sequence reads: CASSLAGGSWDTEAFF. CDR3 in DNA: TGCGCCAGCAGCTTAGCAGGGGGATCGTGGGACACTGAAGCTTTCTTT. This chain uses TRBV5-1 with TRBJ1-1; 7 nucleotides align to TRBD1. The J segment lost 3 bases and the V segment lost 2 bases, leaving 10 bases of the junction unmatched. Germline CDR1 reads SGHRS; CDR2 reads YFSETQ. The CDR3 loop spans 16 amino acids.

This clone came up a few times. The CDR3 loop is CASSFASSGYNEQFF. In DNA, the CDR3 is TGTGCCAGCAGCTTTGCTTCTAGCGGATACAATGAGCAGTTCTTC. The genes are TRBV7-2 and TRBJ2-1; 7 nucleotides align to TRBD2. Per the germline V gene, CDR1 is SGHTA and CDR2 is FQGNSA. The CDR3 loop spans 15 amino acids. With 3 bases clipped from V and 4 bases from J, the junction kept 6 bases outside the gene matches.

The rearrangement uses TRBV30 and TRBJ2-4, with 7 positions matching TRBD1. Trimming removed 4 bases from V and 6 bases from J; junction bases left unmatched: 3. The CDR3 is 12 residues long. Germline CDR1 is GTSNPN and CDR2 is SVGIG (reference sequence). CDR3 in DNA: TGTGCCTGGACAGGGGGTGGAAACATTCAGTACTTC. This translates into CAWTGGGNIQYF.

The V call is TRBV7-9, the J call TRBJ2-1; 11 nucleotides match TRBD2. This CDR3 has 18 amino acids. Trimming cost V 5 bases and J 8 bases; bases outside gene matches: 17. Germline V gives CDR1 SEHNR, CDR2 FQNEAQ (reference sequence). CDR3: CASSLVGLAGGALDEQFF. The CDR3 region has the DNA TGTGCCAGCAGCCTCGTAGGGCTAGCGGGAGGAGCCTTAGATGAGCAGTTCTTC. The full variable domain, with the rest looked up from reference TRBV7-9 and TRBJ2-1, is DTGVSQNPRHKITKRGQNVTFRCDPISEHNRLYWYRQTLGQGPEFLTYFQNEAQLEKSRLLSDRFSAERPKGSFSTLEIQRTEQGDSAMYLCASSLVGLAGGALDEQFFGPGTRLTVL.